These T cell receptor beta chains were read from a single sample in a study of T-cell memory formation after mild COVID-19. TCRdb reanalysed the 5' RACE reads using MiXCR and keeps one entry per CDR3 protein. This table has roughly 450,000 distinct CDR3 sequences, approximately 18% appearing once. The specimen sequenced was PBMCs or a T cell subset sorted from them (not recorded which). All receptors come from an adult woman who had mild COVID-19 (a few samples of this study predate the infection). Cell type and time point are not known. Both conserved end residues are part of each CDR3. The D gene is left open where the match is weak. Clone size is given for some rows only: seen once, a few or many times, or a class if the clone is expanded.

len: 14; j_gene: TRBJ1-2; v_gene: TRBV30; abundance: -; d_gene: TRBD1; CDR3nt: TGTGCCTGGAGTGGGTACCAGACAGGGTTGGGCTACACCTTC; CDR3aa: CAWSGYQTGLGYTF
len: 14; j_gene: TRBJ2-7; v_gene: TRBV5-1; abundance: -; d_gene: -; CDR3nt: TGCGCCAGCAGCCAACAGGTTTCAGGGGAAGAGCAGTACTTC; CDR3aa: CASSQQVSGEEQYF
len: 15; j_gene: TRBJ2-1; v_gene: TRBV12-3/TRBV12-4; abundance: -; d_gene: TRBD2; CDR3nt: TGTGCCAGCAGTTTCGGCGGACTAGCGAACAATGAGCAGTTCTTC; CDR3aa: CASSFGGLANNEQFF
len: 19; j_gene: TRBJ2-5; v_gene: TRBV6-2/TRBV6-3; abundance: -; d_gene: TRBD2; CDR3nt: TGTGCCAGCAGTTACGGGGAAGCAGCGGGAGGGTGTCCCCTAGAGACCCAGTACTTC; CDR3aa: CASSYGEAAGGCPLETQYF
len: 17; j_gene: TRBJ2-5; v_gene: TRBV20-1; abundance: few; d_gene: TRBD2; CDR3nt: TGCAGTGGACAAGATGCCGGGACTAGCGGGCCAGGAGAGACCCAGTACTTC; CDR3aa: CSGQDAGTSGPGETQYF
len: 18; j_gene: TRBJ1-2; v_gene: TRBV29-1; abundance: -; d_gene: -; CDR3nt: TGCAGCGTTGAAGATTTGGGACTGGAGGATAGGACTAACTATGGCTACACCTTC; CDR3aa: CSVEDLGLEDRTNYGYTF
len: 15; j_gene: TRBJ1-6; v_gene: TRBV10-2; abundance: -; d_gene: -; CDR3nt: TGCGCCAGCAGTGAGGAAGATTCCTATAATTCACCCCTCCACTTT; CDR3aa: CASSEEDSYNSPLHF
len: 14; j_gene: TRBJ2-7; v_gene: TRBV12-3/TRBV12-4; abundance: -; d_gene: TRBD1; CDR3nt: TGTGCCAGCAGTGGCCTACAGGGGCCCTACGAGCAGTACTTC; CDR3aa: CASSGLQGPYEQYF
len: 14; j_gene: TRBJ1-1; v_gene: TRBV19; abundance: few; d_gene: -; CDR3nt: TGTGCCAGTAAAACAGGGTCCATGAACACTGAAGCTTTCTTT; CDR3aa: CASKTGSMNTEAFF
len: 14; j_gene: TRBJ2-1; v_gene: TRBV2; abundance: -; d_gene: TRBD2; CDR3nt: TGTGCCAGCAACAGACTAGCGGGCTACAATGAGCAGTTCTTC; CDR3aa: CASNRLAGYNEQFF
len: 14; j_gene: TRBJ2-7; v_gene: TRBV5-1; abundance: few; d_gene: -; CDR3nt: TGCGCCAGCAGCTTGGCGTCAGACTCCTACGAGCAGTACTTC; CDR3aa: CASSLASDSYEQYF
len: 14; j_gene: TRBJ1-1; v_gene: TRBV5-1; abundance: -; d_gene: -; CDR3nt: TGCGCCAGCAGCTTGGTCCAGCCGAACACTGAAGCTTTCTTT; CDR3aa: CASSLVQPNTEAFF
len: 16; j_gene: TRBJ2-2; v_gene: TRBV9; abundance: few; d_gene: -; CDR3nt: TGTGCCAGCAGCGTCGGGGGCGGTCGGGACACCGGGGAGCTGTTTTTT; CDR3aa: CASSVGGGRDTGELFF
len: 15; j_gene: TRBJ2-3; v_gene: TRBV6-5; abundance: few; d_gene: TRBD2; CDR3nt: TGTGCCAGCGCGAGCGGGGGGCTAAGCACAGATACGCAGTATTTT; CDR3aa: CASASGGLSTDTQYF
len: 19; j_gene: TRBJ2-3; v_gene: TRBV7-8; abundance: few; d_gene: -; CDR3nt: TGTGCCAGCAGCTTTTCGGTAGCGGCCCTGGGGTCTAGCACAGATACGCAGTATTTT; CDR3aa: CASSFSVAALGSSTDTQYF
len: 12; j_gene: TRBJ2-4; v_gene: TRBV6-5; abundance: -; d_gene: -; CDR3nt: TGTGCCAGCAGTTACGGACAGTCCTTTCAGTACTTC; CDR3aa: CASSYGQSFQYF
len: 15; j_gene: TRBJ2-3; v_gene: TRBV10-3; abundance: -; d_gene: TRBD2; CDR3nt: TGTGCCACCGACTACTTAGCGGGCAGCACAGATACGCAGTATTTT; CDR3aa: CATDYLAGSTDTQYF
len: 16; j_gene: TRBJ1-5; v_gene: TRBV12-3/TRBV12-4; abundance: once; d_gene: TRBD1; CDR3nt: TGTGCCAGCAGCGTAAGGGGCAGGGGGCATCAACAGCCCCAGCATTTT; CDR3aa: CASSVRGRGHQQPQHF
len: 13; j_gene: TRBJ2-1; v_gene: TRBV4-2; abundance: -; d_gene: -; CDR3nt: TGTGCCAGCAGCCAAGACGCTGAGGGAGGGCAGTTCTTC; CDR3aa: CASSQDAEGGQFF
len: 17; j_gene: TRBJ2-1; v_gene: TRBV29-1; abundance: many; d_gene: TRBD1; CDR3nt: TGCAGCGTGGGACAGGGGGTTGGAGTGGGGTCTCCTAATGAGCAGTTCTTC; CDR3aa: CSVGQGVGVGSPNEQFF
len: 13; j_gene: TRBJ2-3; v_gene: TRBV14; abundance: -; d_gene: -; CDR3nt: TGTGCCAGCAGCCGCCATCACACAGATACGCAGTATTTT; CDR3aa: CASSRHHTDTQYF
len: 12; j_gene: TRBJ2-7; v_gene: TRBV11-2; abundance: -; d_gene: TRBD2; CDR3nt: TGTGCCAGCAGATCCCGGGGGGTGGAGCAGTACTTC; CDR3aa: CASRSRGVEQYF
len: 15; j_gene: TRBJ2-2; v_gene: TRBV3-1; abundance: few; d_gene: -; CDR3nt: TGTGCCAGCAGCCATCACGGGAGCGGGACCGGGGAGCTGTTTTTT; CDR3aa: CASSHHGSGTGELFF
len: 16; j_gene: TRBJ2-5; v_gene: TRBV5-1; abundance: many; d_gene: TRBD2; CDR3nt: TGCGCCAGCAGCTGGACTAGCGGGGGCGTACAAGAGACCCAGTACTTC; CDR3aa: CASSWTSGGVQETQYF
len: 18; j_gene: TRBJ2-5; v_gene: TRBV7-8; abundance: -; d_gene: TRBD1; CDR3nt: TGTGCCAGCAGCTTAGACGCCAGCACAGGGGGCGGTTGGGAGACCCAGTACTTC; CDR3aa: CASSLDASTGGGWETQYF
len: 14; j_gene: TRBJ2-3; v_gene: TRBV5-6; abundance: -; d_gene: -; CDR3nt: TGTGCCAGCAGCCCACGGGCTTCTGTAACGGAGCAGTATTTT; CDR3aa: CASSPRASVTEQYF
len: 16; j_gene: TRBJ2-1; v_gene: TRBV5-1; abundance: few; d_gene: TRBD1; CDR3nt: TGCGCCAGCACCCCTTGGGAAAGACAGGGTAACAATGAGCAGTTCTTC; CDR3aa: CASTPWERQGNNEQFF
len: 16; j_gene: TRBJ2-3; v_gene: TRBV20-1; abundance: few; d_gene: -; CDR3nt: TGCAGTGCTAGAGATCGTCAGCCCGGGTTATCGGATACGCAGTATTTT; CDR3aa: CSARDRQPGLSDTQYF
len: 14; j_gene: TRBJ1-2; v_gene: TRBV14; abundance: -; d_gene: TRBD1; CDR3nt: TGTGCCAGCAGCCAAGACAGGGGGAACTATGGCTACACCTTC; CDR3aa: CASSQDRGNYGYTF
len: 12; j_gene: TRBJ1-1; v_gene: TRBV2; abundance: few; d_gene: -; CDR3nt: TGTGCCAGCATCCCGGGGGACACTGAAGCTTTCTTT; CDR3aa: CASIPGDTEAFF
len: 15; j_gene: TRBJ2-6; v_gene: TRBV5-1; abundance: -; d_gene: -; CDR3nt: TGCGCCAGCAGACGGGACCTCTCTGGGGCCAACGTCCTGACTTTC; CDR3aa: CASRRDLSGANVLTF
len: 14; j_gene: TRBJ1-5; v_gene: TRBV12-3/TRBV12-4; abundance: -; d_gene: -; CDR3nt: TGTGCCAGCAGTTCCACGTGGCAACAAAACGACCAGCATTTT; CDR3aa: CASSSTWQQNDQHF
len: 14; j_gene: TRBJ2-1; v_gene: TRBV11-1; abundance: few; d_gene: -; CDR3nt: TGTGCCAGCAGCCCCCGTTTAGTTGTAAATGAGCAGTTCTTC; CDR3aa: CASSPRLVVNEQFF
len: 13; j_gene: TRBJ2-7; v_gene: TRBV12-3/TRBV12-4; abundance: -; d_gene: -; CDR3nt: TGTGCCAGCAGTTTATCCCTGCCGTACGAGCAGTACTTC; CDR3aa: CASSLSLPYEQYF
len: 17; j_gene: TRBJ2-4; v_gene: TRBV6-6; abundance: -; d_gene: -; CDR3nt: TGTGCCAGCAGTTACGAGGTGGCGGATATAGCCAAAAACATTCAGTACTTC; CDR3aa: CASSYEVADIAKNIQYF
len: 14; j_gene: TRBJ2-1; v_gene: TRBV5-1; abundance: -; d_gene: -; CDR3nt: TGCGCCAGCTCCCGGGTAGCCGAAGGCAATGAGCAGTTCTTC; CDR3aa: CASSRVAEGNEQFF
len: 15; j_gene: TRBJ1-2; v_gene: TRBV15; abundance: few; d_gene: -; CDR3nt: TGTGCCACCAGCAGGGAAGGGGGACCGGGCTATGGCTACACCTTC; CDR3aa: CATSREGGPGYGYTF
len: 17; j_gene: TRBJ2-1; v_gene: TRBV7-8; abundance: few; d_gene: TRBD2; CDR3nt: TGTGCCAGCAGCTTAAGGACTAGCGGGGGGTCCCTCAATGAGCAGTTCTTC; CDR3aa: CASSLRTSGGSLNEQFF
len: 16; j_gene: TRBJ1-1; v_gene: TRBV18; abundance: -; d_gene: -; CDR3nt: TGTGCCAGCTCACCAAGGCTTCAGGGTGGAGTGTCTGAAGCTTTCTTT; CDR3aa: CASSPRLQGGVSEAFF
len: 11; j_gene: TRBJ2-2; v_gene: TRBV29-1; abundance: few; d_gene: -; CDR3nt: TGCAGCGCTAGAGGGACCGGGGAGCTGTTTTTT; CDR3aa: CSARGTGELFF
len: 15; j_gene: TRBJ2-7; v_gene: TRBV12-3/TRBV12-4; abundance: -; d_gene: TRBD1; CDR3nt: TGTGCCAGCAGTGGGTGGACAGGGGGCTCCTACGAGCAGTACTTC; CDR3aa: CASSGWTGGSYEQYF
len: 16; j_gene: TRBJ1-1; v_gene: TRBV4-2; abundance: -; d_gene: TRBD1; CDR3nt: TGTGCCAGCAGCCAGGAGGGACAGGGAAGGGTCACTGAAGCTTTCTTT; CDR3aa: CASSQEGQGRVTEAFF
len: 13; j_gene: TRBJ2-7; v_gene: TRBV30; abundance: -; d_gene: -; CDR3nt: TGTGCCTGGAGTGTAACAGTATCCTACGAGCAGTACTTC; CDR3aa: CAWSVTVSYEQYF
len: 15; j_gene: TRBJ1-1; v_gene: TRBV7-6; abundance: few; d_gene: TRBD1; CDR3nt: TGTGCCAGCAGCTCCTTGACAGGGGCGAACACTGAAGCTTTCTTT; CDR3aa: CASSSLTGANTEAFF
len: 15; j_gene: TRBJ1-1; v_gene: TRBV3-1; abundance: -; d_gene: -; CDR3nt: TGTGCCAGCAGCCCGAGGATTTACCAATCCACTGAAGCTTTCTTT; CDR3aa: CASSPRIYQSTEAFF
len: 12; j_gene: TRBJ1-1; v_gene: TRBV10-3; abundance: -; d_gene: -; CDR3nt: TGTGCCATCGGGACATTGAACACTGAAGCTTTCTTT; CDR3aa: CAIGTLNTEAFF
len: 13; j_gene: TRBJ1-2; v_gene: TRBV6-5; abundance: few; d_gene: -; CDR3nt: TGTGCCAGCAGTTATAGTTATAACTATGGCTACACCTTC; CDR3aa: CASSYSYNYGYTF
len: 14; j_gene: TRBJ2-2; v_gene: TRBV12-3/TRBV12-4; abundance: few; d_gene: -; CDR3nt: TGTGCCAGCAGTACATCTAGCGTCTCCGGGGAGCTGTTTTTT; CDR3aa: CASSTSSVSGELFF
len: 13; j_gene: TRBJ1-2; v_gene: TRBV7-9; abundance: -; d_gene: -; CDR3nt: TGTGCCAGCAGCTTAGATTGGGGGGATGGCTACACCTTC; CDR3aa: CASSLDWGDGYTF
len: 17; j_gene: TRBJ1-5; v_gene: TRBV4-1; abundance: many; d_gene: -; CDR3nt: TGCGCCAGCAGCCAAGAAGGGCCAAGTTATAGCAATCAGCCCCAGCATTTT; CDR3aa: CASSQEGPSYSNQPQHF
len: 15; j_gene: TRBJ1-6; v_gene: TRBV18; abundance: -; d_gene: -; CDR3nt: TGTGCCAGCTCAGTCACCGGGAATTATGATTCACCCCTCCACTTT; CDR3aa: CASSVTGNYDSPLHF